This T cell receptor beta chain was captured by sequencing in a study of tumor-infiltrating lymphocytes in primary liver carcinoma. Germline CDR1 and CDR2: SGHAT and FQNNGV. V lost 7 bases and J lost 7, with 20 bases in between. The CDR3 is made up of 14 amino acids. Co-extracting RNA and DNA was done with 20-30 mg of unsorted bulk tissue as input. Primary liver carcinoma, confirmed by histopathology, was surgically resected. About this clonotype itself: Its antigen remains unknown. No conserved phenylalanine or tryptophan is present at the end of the CDR3, so a read error is the likely explanation.

Broader study findings: Tumor-adjacent and tumor-blood pairs showed less overlap than tumor region pairs. Against blood, tumors held a significantly higher top-250-clone fraction (p = 0.039).

The authors made TCR beta cDNA from approximately 500 ng total RNA with a constant-region primer. Each TCR beta library was derived from three nested multiplex PCR rounds that employed slightly modified ARM-PCR. It was with TRBV1-TRBV30 forward primers and a C-beta reverse primer that the first two PCR rounds were run, at about 9 cycles each. TCRdb re-analysed the multiplex PCR reads in MiXCR, keeping a single row per CDR3 protein. This sample has 55,000 to 65,000 distinct CDR3 sequences, with just over 70% found just once. The receptor was isolated from a man in his forties with primary liver carcinoma and hepatitis B virus infection. The chain couples TRBV11-2 to TRBJ2-7; D is undetermined. The sequencing input was liver tumor tissue from sampling region 2. Specified subset: tumor region T2, inferior pole. CDR3 in amino acids: CASNVDLGGWEQYL. Written as DNA, the CDR3 is TGTGCCAGCAACGTAGATCTCGGTGGATGGGAGCAGTACCTC.